This entry lists 27 T cell receptor beta chains sequenced from one sample in a study of T cells expressing NK-cell markers. TCRdb re-called the 5' RACE reads; one entry per CDR3 protein, DNA not given. This table holds a few hundred thousand distinct CDR3 sequences. Sequenced input: blood T cells: a sorted CD56 or NKG2C T cell subset, CD4+ or CD8+ T cells, or bulk PBMC T cells (not recorded which). The receptors come from a man aged 18 to 29 in good health.

This chain joins TRBV27 and TRBJ1-1; with no DNA, the TCRdb D assignment of TRBD1 cannot be verified. The CDR3 has 14 residues. Germline loops: CDR1 MNHEY, CDR2 SMNVEV (reference sequence). This CDR3 reads CASSLFGRSTEAFF.

V and J are TRBV9 and TRBJ2-3; TCRdb reports TRBD2, a call that lacks DNA to check it against. The CDR3 sequence is 13 residues long. Germline assignment: CDR1 SGDLS and CDR2 YYNGEE. The CDR3 is CASKRTEADTQYF.

This chain links TRBV12-3 or TRBV12-4 with TRBJ2-2; TCRdb reports TRBD2, a call that lacks DNA to check it against. CDR3 size: 14 residues. CDR3 sequence reads: CASTPSSNTGELFF.

The chain employs TRBV6-5 and TRBJ2-1; TCRdb returns TRBD2, unconfirmable since there is no DNA. Germline V lookup: CDR1 MNHEY, CDR2 SVGAGI. This CDR3 has 16 residues. The CDR3 region is CASSPPPAGSYYEQFF.

J is TRBJ1-5 and V is TRBV6-6; the TRBD1 assignment by TCRdb is unverifiable without DNA. Germline V lookup: CDR1 MNHNY, CDR2 SVGAGI (reference sequence). The CDR3 runs to 12 residues. CDR3 in amino acids: CASNSEGAAQHF.

The rearrangement joins TRBV29-1 to TRBJ2-7; no DNA is available, so the TRBD2 call from TCRdb remains unchecked. The CDR3 sequence is 15 residues long. The germline V gene encodes CDR1 SQVTM and CDR2 ANQGSEA. CDR3 in amino acids: CSVSPSGRTGYEQYF.

The chain uses TRBV5-1 and TRBJ2-7; TCRdb's D call, TRBD1, is unchecked because there is no DNA. CDR3 length: 13 amino acids. CDR1 and CDR2 from the germline V gene are SGHRS and YFSETQ. The CDR3 loop is CASKGQGYDEQYF.

This chain uses TRBV5-1 with TRBJ1-1. From germline, CDR1 is SGHRS and CDR2 YFSETQ. CDR3 length: 14 amino acids. Here the CDR3 reads CASRSGGGGTEAFF.

The chain uses TRBV18 and TRBJ2-5; the D call of TRBD2 rests on TCRdb alone, since no DNA is present to check it. The germline CDR1 and CDR2 sequences are KGHSH and LQKENI. The CDR3 contains 14 residues. The CDR3 protein is CASSPKAGGETQYF.

V usage is TRBV20-1 and J usage is TRBJ2-2. This CDR3 region has 13 residues. Germline V lookup: CDR1 DFQATT, CDR2 SNEGSKA (reference sequence). The CDR3 is CSAQTRPAGELFF.

The CDR3 protein is CASSPLNEKLFF. This rearrangement joins TRBV7-6 to TRBJ1-4; TCRdb lists TRBD1, though no DNA is available to test this call. The CDR3 contains 12 residues. Germline CDR1 and CDR2: SGHVS and FNYEAQ. Variable domain in full (rest from reference TRBV7-6 and TRBJ1-4): GAGVSQSPRYKVTKRGQDVALRCDPISGHVSLYWYRQALGQGPEFLTYFNYEAQQDKSGLPNDRFSAERPEGSISTLTIQRTEQRDSAMYRCASSPLNEKLFFGSGTQLSVL.

The chain has TRBV5-1 and TRBJ2-3; the D gene TCRdb calls, TRBD2, cannot be checked with no DNA. The CDR3 length is 16 residues. Germline V gene sequence: CDR1 SGHRS, CDR2 YFSETQ. The CDR3 is CASGLNSGRSEDTQYF. Together with reference TRBV5-1 and TRBJ2-3, the CDR3 gives the full variable domain: KAGVTQTPRYLIKTRGQQVTLSCSPISGHRSVSWYQQTPGQGLQFLFEYFSETQRNKGNFPGRFSGRQFSNSRSEMNVSTLELGDSALYLCASGLNSGRSEDTQYFGPGTRLTVL.

This chain joins TRBV18 and TRBJ2-1. The CDR3 spans 14 residues. From germline, CDR1 is KGHSH and CDR2 LQKENI. The CDR3: CASSPLQSRGEQFF.

The V gene is TRBV7-9, the J gene TRBJ1-5. CDR1 SEHNR and CDR2 FQNEAQ come from the germline V gene (reference sequence). This CDR3 has 13 residues. The chain's CDR3 is CASSTIVGQPQHF.

This rearrangement joins TRBV5-8 to TRBJ2-3; lacking DNA, the TRBD2 call made by TCRdb goes unchecked. Germline V CDR1 and CDR2: SGHTS, YDEGEE. The CDR3 spans 15 residues. CDR3 sequence: CASSPGLVNTDTQYF. The full variable domain, in which reference TRBV5-8 and TRBJ2-3 provide the parts outside the CDR3, is EAGVTQSPTHLIKTRGQQATLRCSPISGHTSVYWYQQALGLGLQFLLWYDEGEERNRGNFPPRFSGRQFPNYSSELNVNALELEDSALYLCASSPGLVNTDTQYFGPGTRLTVL.

The CDR3: CASSFGGTSTQLNEQFF. The rearrangement uses TRBV5-6 and TRBJ2-1; TCRdb calls TRBD2, which cannot be checked without DNA. Germline loops: CDR1 SGHDT, CDR2 YYEEEE. The CDR3 runs 17 residues.

The J gene is TRBJ2-1, the V gene TRBV4-2; TCRdb's assignment of TRBD2 cannot be checked, as there is no DNA. CDR1 LGHNA and CDR2 YNFKEQ come from the germline V gene. This CDR3 has 15 amino acids. The CDR3 spells CASRGGRYDDNEQFF.

V and J are TRBV4-3 and TRBJ1-2. The germline V gene encodes CDR1 LGHNA and CDR2 YSLEER. The CDR3 sequence is 15 residues long. This chain's CDR3 is CASSQDISGNYGYTF.

The chain is built from TRBV25-1 and TRBJ2-1; absent DNA, TCRdb's TRBD2 call cannot be checked. Germline V gene lookup returns CDR1 MGHDK and CDR2 SYGVNS. This CDR3 region has 17 residues. The CDR3 sequence: CASSRTSGIRAYNEQFF.

The rearrangement joins TRBV11-3 to TRBJ2-7. Germline V gene lookup returns CDR1 SGHNT and CDR2 YENEEA. The CDR3 consists of 13 residues. The chain's CDR3 is CASGLSGSYEQYF.

J is TRBJ2-3 and V is TRBV7-8. Germline loops: CDR1 SGHVS, CDR2 FQNEAQ. The CDR3 is 14 residues long. The CDR3 loop is CASSPLSSTDTQYF.

The chain has TRBV12-3 or TRBV12-4 and TRBJ1-3; TCRdb's D call, TRBD1, is unchecked because there is no DNA. CDR3 size: 15 residues. CDR3: CASTRQGVRGNTIYF.

The J gene is TRBJ2-1, the V gene TRBV7-8. The CDR3 totals 12 residues. Germline CDR1 reads SGHVS; CDR2 reads FQNEAQ. Here the CDR3 reads CASSLLVSEQFF.

The CDR3: CAWSGLEQGGQPQHF. The rearrangement joins TRBV30 to TRBJ1-5. The CDR3 consists of 15 residues. Germline assignment: CDR1 GTSNPN and CDR2 SVGIG (reference sequence).

The chain uses TRBV11-1 and TRBJ2-7; TCRdb's assignment of TRBD1 cannot be checked, as there is no DNA. This CDR3 contains 18 residues. Germline V gene data show CDR1 as SGHAT and CDR2 as FQDESV (reference sequence). CDR3 sequence: CASSLVATWGLRPYEQYF.

The rearrangement joins TRBV25-1 to TRBJ2-5. This CDR3 contains 14 residues. CDR1 and CDR2 (germline): MGHDK, SYGVNS. The CDR3 spells CASSDRGFQETQYF.

The genes are TRBV25-1 and TRBJ2-1; the TCRdb call, TRBD1, lacks DNA for checking. The germline V gene has CDR1 MGHDK and CDR2 SYGVNS. This CDR3 has 14 amino acids. CDR3 sequence reads: CASGQGSTYNEQFF.